The clone carrying this TCR beta chain showed up just once. The CDR3 ends on some other residue instead of the conserved phenylalanine or tryptophan, so this is likely a read error. TCRdb reprocessed the RT-PCR reads with MiXCR, giving one entry per CDR3 protein. The top ten hold roughly 3.9% of the sample, which has about 680,000 distinct CDR3 sequences, over 12% seen once. The CDR3 has 15 amino acids. The germline CDR1 and CDR2 sequences are SGDLS and YYNGEE. J was trimmed by 7 bases and V by 0 bases; bases with no gene match: 5. The chain has TRBV9 and TRBJ2-1; 9 positions agree with TRBD2. Sequencing was done on a sample of memory CD4+ T cells from blood. This sequence was found in a female donor in good health, serving as a healthy control. The CDR3 protein is CASSVDSGRWNEQFL. The CDR3 bases are TGTGCCAGCAGCGTAGACAGCGGGAGGTGGAATGAGCAGTTCTTG.